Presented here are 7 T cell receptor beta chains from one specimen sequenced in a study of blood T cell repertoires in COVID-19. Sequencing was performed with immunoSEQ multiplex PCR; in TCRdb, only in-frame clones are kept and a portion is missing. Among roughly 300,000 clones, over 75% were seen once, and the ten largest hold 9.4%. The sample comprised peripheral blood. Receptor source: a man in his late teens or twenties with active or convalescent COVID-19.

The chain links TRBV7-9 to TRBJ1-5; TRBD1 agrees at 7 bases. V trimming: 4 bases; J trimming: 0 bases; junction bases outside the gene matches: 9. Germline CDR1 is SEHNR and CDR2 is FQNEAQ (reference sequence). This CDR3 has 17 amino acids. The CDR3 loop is CASSSGRGTASNQPQHF. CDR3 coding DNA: TGTGCCAGCAGCTCTGGTCGCGGGACAGCTAGCAATCAGCCCCAGCATTTT.

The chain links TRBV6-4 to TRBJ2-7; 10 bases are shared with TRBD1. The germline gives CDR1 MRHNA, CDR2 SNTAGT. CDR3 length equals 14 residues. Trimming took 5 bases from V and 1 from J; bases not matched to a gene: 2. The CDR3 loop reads CASSRGQGSYEQYF. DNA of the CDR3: TGTGCCAGCAGTAGGGGACAGGGGTCCTACGAGCAGTACTTC.

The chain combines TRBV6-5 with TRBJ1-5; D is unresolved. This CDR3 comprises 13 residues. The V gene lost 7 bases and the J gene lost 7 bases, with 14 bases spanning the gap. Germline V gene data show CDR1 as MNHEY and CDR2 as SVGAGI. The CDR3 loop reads CASTPLAGQPQHF. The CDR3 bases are TGTGCCAGCACACCCCTCGCGGGGCAGCCCCAGCATTTT.

The CDR3 is CASSLVGTGDNQPQHF. DNA of the CDR3: TGTGCCAGCAGCTTAGTTGGGACAGGGGACAATCAGCCCCAGCATTTT. The rearrangement links TRBV7-8 to TRBJ1-5, with 10 bases fitting TRBD1. Germline V gene data show CDR1 as SGHVS and CDR2 as FQNEAQ. CDR3 length equals 16 residues. With V trimmed by 1 base and J by 3 bases, 3 bases remained unmatched.

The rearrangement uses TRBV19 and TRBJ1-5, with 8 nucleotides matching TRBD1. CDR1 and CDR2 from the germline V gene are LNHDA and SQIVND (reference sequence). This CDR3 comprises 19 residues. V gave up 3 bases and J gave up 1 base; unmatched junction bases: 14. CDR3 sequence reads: CASSIRRDRRTGSNQPQHF. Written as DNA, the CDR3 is TGTGCCAGTAGTATCAGACGGGACAGGCGGACGGGGAGCAATCAGCCCCAGCATTTT.

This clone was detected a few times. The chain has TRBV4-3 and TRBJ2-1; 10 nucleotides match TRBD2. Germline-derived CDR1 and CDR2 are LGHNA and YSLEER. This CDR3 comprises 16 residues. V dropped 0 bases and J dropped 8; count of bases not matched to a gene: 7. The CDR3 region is CASSQDLASGGDEQFF. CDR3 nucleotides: TGCGCCAGCAGCCAAGATCTGGCTAGCGGGGGCGATGAGCAGTTCTTC.

The CDR3 loop reads CASRLSSGGARDTQYF. The CDR3 DNA follows: TGTGCCAGCAGACTTAGTAGCGGGGGGGCCAGGGATACGCAGTATTTT. The chain carries TRBV2 and TRBJ2-3, with 11 bases that match TRBD2. Germline trimming cut 6 bases from V and 6 bases from J; bases unmatched to any gene: 11. The CDR3 totals 16 residues. In germline, CDR1 is SNHLY, CDR2 FYNNEI.